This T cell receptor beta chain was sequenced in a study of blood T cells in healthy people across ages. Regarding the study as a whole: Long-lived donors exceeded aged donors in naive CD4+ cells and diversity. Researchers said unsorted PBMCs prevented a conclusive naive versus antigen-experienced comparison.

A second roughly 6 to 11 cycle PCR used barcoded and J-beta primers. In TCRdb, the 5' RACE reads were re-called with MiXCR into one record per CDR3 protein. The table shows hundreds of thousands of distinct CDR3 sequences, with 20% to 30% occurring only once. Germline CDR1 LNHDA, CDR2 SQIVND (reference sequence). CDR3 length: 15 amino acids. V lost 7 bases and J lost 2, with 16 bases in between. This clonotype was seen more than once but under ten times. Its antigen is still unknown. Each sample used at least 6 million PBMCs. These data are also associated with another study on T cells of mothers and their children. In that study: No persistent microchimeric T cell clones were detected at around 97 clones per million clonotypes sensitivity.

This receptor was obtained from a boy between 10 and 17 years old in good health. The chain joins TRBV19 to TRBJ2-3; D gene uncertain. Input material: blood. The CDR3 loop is CASNGPRFTTDTQYF. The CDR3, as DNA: TGTGCCAGTAACGGGCCACGTTTCACCACAGATACGCAGTATTTT.